This entry is about one T cell receptor beta chain. These data originate in a study of OX40 agonist ivuxolimab in advanced cancers. The CDR3 totals 15 residues. The V end was cut by 5 bases, the J end by 0 bases, with 11 bases between. Germline values: CDR1 SGHTA, CDR2 FQGNSA. Clones were read by immunoSEQ multiplex PCR, and TCRdb kept only the in-frame ones, dropping some. The repertoire holds tens of thousands of clones, with 81% as singletons. The source was CD4+ or CD8+ T cells sorted from blood, collected in a trial of the OX40 agonist ivuxolimab. The chain links TRBV7-2 to TRBJ2-1; no firm D call. The clonotype originates from an adult with an advanced solid tumor such as melanoma, head and neck, liver or kidney cancer. This CDR3 reads CASSPRPDSYNEQFF. The CDR3 DNA is TGTGCCAGCAGCCCCCGTCCCGACTCCTACAATGAGCAGTTCTTC.